This is a list of T cell receptor beta chains from one sample in a study of cytomegalovirus exposure and HLA in healthy donors. The repertoire was sequenced with immunoSEQ multiplex PCR; TCRdb's copy has only in-frame clones and lacks some. In the table there are about 110,000 clones, 79% of which are singletons. The sequenced sample consisted of PBMCs. Every receptor here comes from a man aged 25 to 45 in good health and CMV-seropositive. The CDR3 runs from the conserved cysteine through the conserved F or W. Clone sizes are given selectively: once, few, many, or a class where the clone is expanded.

>TRBJ2-5|TRBV4-2|once
CASSQDLAGRARTQYF
>TRBJ2-7|TRBV11-3|once
CASSLESGGGPGSYEQYF
>TRBJ1-1|TRBV11-3|NA
CASSLEAGEMNTEAFF
>TRBJ1-1|TRBV5-1|once
CASSLDWGAGTEAFF
>TRBJ2-7|TRBV10-3|NA
CAISESQAYEQYF
>TRBJ2-5|TRBV4-2|NA
CASSQVSSGGGTQETQYF
>TRBJ1-2|TRBV11-2|once
CASSLDPGLNGYTF
>TRBJ1-1|TRBV19|few
CASSKWGLSNTEAFF
>TRBJ2-7|TRBV4-3|NA
CASSPGRGREQYF
>TRBJ1-1|TRBV29-1|NA
CSAGQRHTEAFF
>TRBJ2-2|TRBV7-3|NA
CASSLTGGRGAGELFF
>TRBJ1-2|TRBV6-6|NA
CASSSGDYGYTF
>TRBJ2-3|TRBV30|NA
CAWSVPGGASTDTQYF
>TRBJ2-1|TRBV5-1|NA
CASRPVDRGYLDEQFF
>TRBJ1-2|TRBV6-1|NA
CASSDQRGGNYGYTF
>TRBJ1-1|TRBV6-5|few
CASKKGVDTEAFF
>TRBJ2-3|TRBV19|NA
CASSRGLAGGLWDTQYF
>TRBJ2-7|TRBV7-2|NA
CASSLGTNFRYEQYF
>TRBJ1-1|TRBV2|many
CASGPGASGTEAFF
>TRBJ1-4|TRBV5-1|NA
CASSLASGQGNEKLFF
>TRBJ2-3|TRBV7-9|few
CASSLGTSGPPDTQYF
>TRBJ1-1|TRBV6-6|NA
CASSQTDRNTEAFF
>TRBJ1-3|TRBV6-5|medium-sized
CASRDRFSGNTIYF
>TRBJ1-4|TRBV7-6|NA
CASSPGGVPGEKLFF
>TRBJ1-2|TRBV4-1|NA
CASSQTGLNYGYTF
>TRBJ1-2|TRBV29-1|NA
CSVIGQGGNYGYTF
>TRBJ2-2|TRBV6-1|NA
CASSEFGGGNTGELFF
>TRBJ2-5|TRBV18|NA
CASSRSGGQTQYF
>TRBJ2-7|TRBV29-1|once
CSVWTRGPYEQYF
>TRBJ1-2|TRBV7-9|NA
CASSPTGQGYTF
>TRBJ2-2|TRBV7-9|NA
CASSLASTANTGELFF
>TRBJ2-7|TRBV27|NA
CASSLTNNYEQYF
>TRBJ1-5|TRBV12-5|NA
CASGPDISNQPQHF
>TRBJ2-5|TRBV25-1|once
CASSVSSGGQETQYF
>TRBJ2-7|TRBV4-1|NA
CASSHLPSVGASYEQYF
>TRBJ2-5|TRBV19|NA
CASSISRDQETQYF
>TRBJ1-2|TRBV29-1|NA
CSVEEARDRGYGYTF
>TRBJ1-1|TRBV28|few
CASSPLTGQNTEAFF
>TRBJ2-3|TRBV19|NA
CASSIGLASDTQYF
>TRBJ2-2|TRBV6-4|NA
CASSTDREAGELFF
>TRBJ1-2|TRBV9|NA
CASSRNPTGGFSGYTF
>TRBJ1-1|TRBV5-6|NA
CASSDRNTEAFF
>TRBJ1-5|TRBV27|NA
CASSKGGVNQPQHF
>TRBJ1-1|TRBV27|NA
CASSIRDSRKTEAFF
>TRBJ2-5|TRBV6-5|NA
CASSYSMGGLETQYF
>TRBJ1-4|TRBV9|NA
CASSVAPRTGQGKLFF
>TRBJ2-3|TRBV6-1|NA
CASGQGGADTQYF
>TRBJ1-5|TRBV6-5|NA
CASSLEGGTDQPQHF
>TRBJ2-3|TRBV5-1|NA
CASSLGGGTDTQYF
>TRBJ2-5|TRBV7-9|NA
CASSHAGDRSQETQYF
>TRBJ2-1|TRBV5-1|NA
CASGEITSSYNEQFF
>TRBJ1-2|TRBV6-4|NA
CASSESPEGYTF
>TRBJ2-1|TRBV18|few
CASSPPGTGGWNEQFF
>TRBJ2-1|TRBV10-1|NA
CASSEFRGEYNEQFF
>TRBJ1-1|TRBV19|few
CASSIRGTERMNTEAFF
>TRBJ2-3|TRBV15|NA
CATSIRSTDTQYF
>TRBJ2-3|TRBV4-3|NA
CASSQGVLAGTDTQYF
>TRBJ2-4|TRBV11-2|NA
CASSSRGGRNIQYF
>TRBJ2-1|TRBV11-2|NA
CASSTLGLEYNEQFF
>TRBJ2-5|TRBV6-1|few
CASNTDRARETQYF